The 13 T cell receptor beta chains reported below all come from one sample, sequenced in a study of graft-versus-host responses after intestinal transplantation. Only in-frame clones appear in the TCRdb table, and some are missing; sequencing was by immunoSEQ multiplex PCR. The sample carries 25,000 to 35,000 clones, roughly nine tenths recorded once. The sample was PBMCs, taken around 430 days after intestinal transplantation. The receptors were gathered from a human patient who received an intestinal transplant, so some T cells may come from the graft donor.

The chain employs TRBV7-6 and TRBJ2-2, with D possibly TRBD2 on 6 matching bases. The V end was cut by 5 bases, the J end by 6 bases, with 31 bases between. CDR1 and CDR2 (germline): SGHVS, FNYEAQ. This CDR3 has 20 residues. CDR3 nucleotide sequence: TGTGCCAGCAGCCCAATAAACGGAATGGGGGGTGTTGTTAGTTCCGGGGAGCTGTTTTTT. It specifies CASSPINGMGGVVSSGELFF.

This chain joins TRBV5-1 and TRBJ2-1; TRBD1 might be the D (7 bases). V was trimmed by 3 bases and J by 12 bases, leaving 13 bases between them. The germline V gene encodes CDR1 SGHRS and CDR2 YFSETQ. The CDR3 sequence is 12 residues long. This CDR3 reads CASSWRGRRQFF. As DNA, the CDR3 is TGCGCCAGCAGCTGGAGGGGGCGGCGGCAGTTCTTC.

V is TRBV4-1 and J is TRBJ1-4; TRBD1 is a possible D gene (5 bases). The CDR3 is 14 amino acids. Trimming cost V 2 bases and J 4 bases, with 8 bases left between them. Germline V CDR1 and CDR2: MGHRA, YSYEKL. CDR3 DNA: TGCGCCAGCAGCCAACGCGGGGGTAATGAAAAACTGTTTTTT. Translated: CASSQRGGNEKLFF.

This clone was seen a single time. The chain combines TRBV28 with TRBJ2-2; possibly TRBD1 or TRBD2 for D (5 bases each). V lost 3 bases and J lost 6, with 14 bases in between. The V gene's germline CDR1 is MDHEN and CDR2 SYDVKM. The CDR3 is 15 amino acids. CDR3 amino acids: CASSLGRGLAGELFF. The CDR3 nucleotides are TGTGCCAGCAGTTTGGGTCGGGGCCTGGCCGGGGAGCTGTTTTTT. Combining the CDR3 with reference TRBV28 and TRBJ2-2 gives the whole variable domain DVKVTQSSRYLVKRTGEKVFLECVQDMDHENMFWYRQDPGLGLRLIYFSYDVKMKEKGDIPEGYSVSREKKERFSLILESASTNQTSMYLCASSLGRGLAGELFFGEGSRLTVL.

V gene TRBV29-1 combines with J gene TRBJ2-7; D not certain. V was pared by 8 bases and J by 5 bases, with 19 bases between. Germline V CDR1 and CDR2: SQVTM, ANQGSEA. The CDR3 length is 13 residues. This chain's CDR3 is CSITQRFSNEQYF. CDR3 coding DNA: TGCAGCATAACCCAGAGGTTTTCCAACGAGCAGTACTTC.

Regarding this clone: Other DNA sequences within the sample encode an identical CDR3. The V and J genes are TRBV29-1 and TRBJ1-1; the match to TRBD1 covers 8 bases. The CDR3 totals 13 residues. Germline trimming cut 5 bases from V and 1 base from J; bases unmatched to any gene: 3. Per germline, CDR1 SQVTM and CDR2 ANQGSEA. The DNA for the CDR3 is TGCAGCGTTCCTGGACAGGGGAACACTGAAGCTTTCTTT. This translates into CSVPGQGNTEAFF.

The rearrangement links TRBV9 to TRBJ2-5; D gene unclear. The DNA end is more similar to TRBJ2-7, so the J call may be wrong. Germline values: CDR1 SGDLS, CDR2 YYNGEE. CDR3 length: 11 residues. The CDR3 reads CAKAETYEQYF. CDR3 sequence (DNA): TGTGCCAAGGCCGAGACCTACGAGCAGTACTTC.

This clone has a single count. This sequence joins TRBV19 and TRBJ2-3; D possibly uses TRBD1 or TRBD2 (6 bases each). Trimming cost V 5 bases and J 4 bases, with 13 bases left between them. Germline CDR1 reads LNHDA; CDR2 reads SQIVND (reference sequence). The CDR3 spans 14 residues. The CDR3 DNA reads TGTGCCAGTAGTGTGGGGGGCCCCGCAGATACGCAGTATTTT. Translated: CASSVGGPADTQYF.

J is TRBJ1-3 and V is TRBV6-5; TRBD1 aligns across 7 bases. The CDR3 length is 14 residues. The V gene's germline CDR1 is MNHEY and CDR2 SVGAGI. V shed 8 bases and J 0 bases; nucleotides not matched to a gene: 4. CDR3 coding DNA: TGTGCCAGCGGGACAGTTCGCTCTGGAAACACCATATATTTT. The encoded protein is CASGTVRSGNTIYF.

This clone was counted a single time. CDR3 in amino acids: CASSFRLAGVNEQFF. Written as DNA, the CDR3 is TGCGCCAGCAGCTTTCGGCTAGCGGGAGTAAATGAGCAGTTCTTC. This chain uses TRBV5-1 with TRBJ2-1; 10 bases agree with TRBD2. The ends lost 2 bases at V and 7 bases at J; junction bases unmatched: 6. The CDR3 extends over 15 amino acids. In germline, CDR1 is SGHRS, CDR2 YFSETQ.

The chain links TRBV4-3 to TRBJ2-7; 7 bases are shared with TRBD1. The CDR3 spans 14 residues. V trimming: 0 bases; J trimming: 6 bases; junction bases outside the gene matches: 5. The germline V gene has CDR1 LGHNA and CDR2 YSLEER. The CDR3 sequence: CASSQDRYRGEQYF. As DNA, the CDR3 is TGCGCCAGCAGCCAAGATCGGTACAGGGGCGAGCAGTACTTC.

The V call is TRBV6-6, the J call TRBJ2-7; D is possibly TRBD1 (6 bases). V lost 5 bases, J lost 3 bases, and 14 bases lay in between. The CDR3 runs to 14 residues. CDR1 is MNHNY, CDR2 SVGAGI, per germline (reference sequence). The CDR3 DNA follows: TGTGCCAGCAGTACTTCTACCAGGGGCTACGAGCAGTACTTC. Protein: CASSTSTRGYEQYF.

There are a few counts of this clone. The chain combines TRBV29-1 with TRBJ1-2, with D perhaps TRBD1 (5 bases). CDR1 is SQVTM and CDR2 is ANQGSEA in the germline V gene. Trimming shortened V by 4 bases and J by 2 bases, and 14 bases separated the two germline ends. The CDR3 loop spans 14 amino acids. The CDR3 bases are TGCAGCGTTGGGCAGCAGACAGTCAACTATGGCTACACCTTC. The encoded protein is CSVGQQTVNYGYTF.